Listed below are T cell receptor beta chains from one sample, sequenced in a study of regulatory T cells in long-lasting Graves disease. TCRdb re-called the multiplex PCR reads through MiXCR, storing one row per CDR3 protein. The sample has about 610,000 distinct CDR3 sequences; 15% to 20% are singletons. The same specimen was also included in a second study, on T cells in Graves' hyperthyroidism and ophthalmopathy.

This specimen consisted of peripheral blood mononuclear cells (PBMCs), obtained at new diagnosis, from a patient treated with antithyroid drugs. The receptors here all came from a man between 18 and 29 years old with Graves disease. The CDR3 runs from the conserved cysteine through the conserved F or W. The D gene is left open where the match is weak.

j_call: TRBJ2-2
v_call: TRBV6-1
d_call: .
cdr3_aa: CASSTNTGELFF

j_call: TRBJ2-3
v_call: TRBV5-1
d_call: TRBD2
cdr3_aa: CASSLAAGGLPDTQYF

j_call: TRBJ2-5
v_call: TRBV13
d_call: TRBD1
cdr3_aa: CASSSGQSQETQYF

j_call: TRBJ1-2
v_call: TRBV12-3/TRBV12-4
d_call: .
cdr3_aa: CASSLGSVDGYTF

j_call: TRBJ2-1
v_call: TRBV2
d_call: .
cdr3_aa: CARSDSFDEQFF

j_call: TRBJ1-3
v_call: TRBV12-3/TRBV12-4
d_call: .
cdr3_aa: CASSNRDFSGNTIYF

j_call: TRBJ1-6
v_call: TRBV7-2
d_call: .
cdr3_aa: CASSLVVDSPLHF

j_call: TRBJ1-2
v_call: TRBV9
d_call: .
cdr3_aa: CASSERSLTTNYGYTF

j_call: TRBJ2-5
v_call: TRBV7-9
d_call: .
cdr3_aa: CASSRSSSAQGETQYF

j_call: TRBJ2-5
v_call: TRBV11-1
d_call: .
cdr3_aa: CASSLNRRAETQYF

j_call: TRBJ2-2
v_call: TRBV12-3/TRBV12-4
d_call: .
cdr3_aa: CASSPYRTNTGELFF

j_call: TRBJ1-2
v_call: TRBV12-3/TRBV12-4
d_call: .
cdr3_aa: CVSTPGGTGYGYTF

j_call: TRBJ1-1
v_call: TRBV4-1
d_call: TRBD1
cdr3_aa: CASRLIYRGANTEAFF

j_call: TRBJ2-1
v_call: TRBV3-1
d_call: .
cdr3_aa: CASSHFSAGRNEQFF

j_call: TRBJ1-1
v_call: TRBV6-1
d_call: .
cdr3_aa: CASRRGGEGTEAFF

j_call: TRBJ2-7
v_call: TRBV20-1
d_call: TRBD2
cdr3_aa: CSARESSGISYEQYF

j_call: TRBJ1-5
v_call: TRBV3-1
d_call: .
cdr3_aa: CASSLSDSSNQPQHF

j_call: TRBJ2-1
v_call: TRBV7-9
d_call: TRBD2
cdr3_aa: CASSRPAGVAYNEQFF

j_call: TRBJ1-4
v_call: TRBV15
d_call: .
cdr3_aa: CATSRVGATNEKLFF

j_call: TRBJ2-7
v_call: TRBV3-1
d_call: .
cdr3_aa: CASSQWARVGENEQYF

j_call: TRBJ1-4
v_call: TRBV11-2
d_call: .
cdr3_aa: CASSFQLGGEKLFF

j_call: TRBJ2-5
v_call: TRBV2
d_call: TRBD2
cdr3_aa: CASSGTSGRARETQYF

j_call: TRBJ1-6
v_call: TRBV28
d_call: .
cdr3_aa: CASSRAPGDSPLHF

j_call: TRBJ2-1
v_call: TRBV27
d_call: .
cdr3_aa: CASSFLARNEQFF

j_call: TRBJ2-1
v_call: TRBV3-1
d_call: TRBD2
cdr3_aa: CASSRLAGVNEQFF

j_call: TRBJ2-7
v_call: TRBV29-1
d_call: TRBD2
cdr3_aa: CSVDGTSGSYEQYF